What follows are 4 T cell receptor beta chains derived from one specimen sequenced in a study of T cells after yellow fever vaccination (dated by TCRdb to 2018 to 2020). The receptor library was made with 5' RACE. TCRdb records Illumina HiSeq 2500 as the sequencer. The public sequencing data were trimmed at Q25 with fastp and processed into clonotypes with MiXCR by TCRdb, which kept only in-frame beta chains. Records with the same CDR3 protein are collapsed into one entry carrying the most frequent genes and DNA. The sample table lists 550,000 to 750,000 distinct CDR3 sequences, 13% of them with a count of one. More than 13% of the sample comes from the top ten. The treatment or condition label of this sample denotes: live attenuated yellow fever vaccine strain. Sequencing used PBMCs, obtained on the day of the yellow fever booster vaccination. These receptors originate from a man in his thirties or forties who received the YFV17D yellow fever vaccine.

The V and J genes are TRBV4-2 and TRBJ2-7, with D perhaps TRBD1 or TRBD2 (5 bases each). Germline CDR1 LGHNA, CDR2 YNFKEQ. This CDR3 has 14 residues. V lost 10 bases to trimming and J lost 6 bases, with 22 bases between them. The CDR3 loop is CAMSTGPGRAEQYF. The CDR3 nucleotides are TGTGCCATGAGCACTGGGCCAGGGAGAGCCGAGCAGTACTTC.

This clonotype was detected only a few times. V is TRBV6-5 and J is TRBJ2-3, with D unclear. The CDR3 is 11 residues long. V was trimmed by 2 bases and J by 5 bases, leaving 2 bases between them. CDR1 and CDR2 from the germline V gene are MNHEY and SVGAGI. CDR3 nucleotide sequence: TGTGCCAGCAGTTACAAAGATACGCAGTATTTT. It encodes CASSYKDTQYF.

Worth noting for this clonotype: A read error is likely, as this CDR3 ends without the conserved phenylalanine or tryptophan. The chain carries TRBV10-2 and TRBJ2-2; 12 positions agree with TRBD2. The V segment lost 7 bases and the J segment 7 bases; nucleotides outside the gene matches: 7. Germline-derived CDR1 and CDR2 are WSHSY and SAAADI. The CDR3 loop spans 15 amino acids. CDR3 sequence reads: CASTRTSGNHGELFS. The DNA for the CDR3 is TGCGCCAGCACCCGGACTAGCGGGAACCACGGGGAGCTGTTTTCT.

This clonotype was observed a handful of times. The chain uses TRBV19 and TRBJ1-5, with unresolved D. Germline CDR1 reads LNHDA; CDR2 reads SQIVND (reference sequence). V lost 3 bases to trimming and J lost 9 bases, with 6 bases between them. The CDR3 has 11 residues. CDR3 sequence (DNA): TGTGCCAGTAGTATGGTGGGGCCCCAGCATTTT. This gives the protein CASSMVGPQHF.